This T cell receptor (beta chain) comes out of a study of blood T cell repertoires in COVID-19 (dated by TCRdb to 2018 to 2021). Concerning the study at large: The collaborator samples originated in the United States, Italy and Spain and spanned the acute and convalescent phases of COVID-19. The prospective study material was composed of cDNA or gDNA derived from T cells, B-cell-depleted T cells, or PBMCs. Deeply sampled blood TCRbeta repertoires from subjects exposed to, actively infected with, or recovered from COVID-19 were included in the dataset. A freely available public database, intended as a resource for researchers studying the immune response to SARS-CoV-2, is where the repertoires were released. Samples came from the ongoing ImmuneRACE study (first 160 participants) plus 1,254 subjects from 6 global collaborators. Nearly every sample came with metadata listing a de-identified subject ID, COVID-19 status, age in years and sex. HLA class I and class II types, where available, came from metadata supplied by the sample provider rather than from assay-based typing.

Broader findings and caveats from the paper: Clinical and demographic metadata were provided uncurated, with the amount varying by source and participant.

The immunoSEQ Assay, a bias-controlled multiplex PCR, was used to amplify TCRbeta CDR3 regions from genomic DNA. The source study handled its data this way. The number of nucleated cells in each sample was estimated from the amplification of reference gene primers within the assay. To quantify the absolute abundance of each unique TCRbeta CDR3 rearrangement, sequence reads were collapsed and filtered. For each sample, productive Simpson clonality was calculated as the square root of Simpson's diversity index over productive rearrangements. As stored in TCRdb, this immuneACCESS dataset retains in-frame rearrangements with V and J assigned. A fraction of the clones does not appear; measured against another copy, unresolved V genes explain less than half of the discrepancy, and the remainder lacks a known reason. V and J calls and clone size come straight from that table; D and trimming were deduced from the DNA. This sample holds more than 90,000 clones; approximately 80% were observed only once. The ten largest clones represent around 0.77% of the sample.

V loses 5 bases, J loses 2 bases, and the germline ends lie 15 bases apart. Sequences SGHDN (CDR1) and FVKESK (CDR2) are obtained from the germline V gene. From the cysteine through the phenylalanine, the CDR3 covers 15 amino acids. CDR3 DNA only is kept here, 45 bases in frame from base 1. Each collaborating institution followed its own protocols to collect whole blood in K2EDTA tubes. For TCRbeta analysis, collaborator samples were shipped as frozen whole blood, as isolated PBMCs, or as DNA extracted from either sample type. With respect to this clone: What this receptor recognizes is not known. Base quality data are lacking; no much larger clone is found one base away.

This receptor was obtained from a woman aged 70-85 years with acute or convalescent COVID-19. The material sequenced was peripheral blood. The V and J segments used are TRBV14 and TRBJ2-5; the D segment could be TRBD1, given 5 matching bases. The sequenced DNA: TGTGCCAGCAGCATCGCCAGGGTGGCTCAAGAGACCCAGTACTTC. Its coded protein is CASSIARVAQETQYF.